The clone carrying this T cell receptor (beta chain) occurred a few times. Its antigen is not known. This specimen belongs to a study of identical twins. Trimming removed 5 bases from V and 11 bases from J; junction bases left unmatched: 1. Germline V lookup: CDR1 LGHDT, CDR2 YNNKEL (reference sequence). The CDR3 length is 12 residues. Template switching (which added a universal primer site) was used, and cDNA carried unique molecular identifiers. Using its own MiXCR run on the 5' RACE reads, TCRdb lists one record per CDR3 protein. The sample holds about 660,000 distinct CDR3 sequences, 8.6% seen once. All of the donors were Caucasians in good health. General observations from the study: Some out-of-frame alpha sequences were shared by twins, and these showed excess low generation probability. For cord blood, abundant beta clonotypes had fewer insertions, unlike memory repertoires, which showed none.

The sample was also linked to a second study, of yellow fever vaccine responses in identical twins.

The chain joins TRBV3-1 to TRBJ1-6; the match to TRBD1 covers 9 bases. The specimen sequenced was PBMCs. The TCR originated in a woman younger than 30 in good health. The CDR3 loop is CASSGQGTPLHF. CDR3 in DNA: TGTGCCAGCAGCGGACAGGGGACACCCCTCCACTTT.